The 23 T cell receptor beta chains presented below share a single source sample, sequenced in a study of siplizumab effects on memory and regulatory T cells. TCRdb's table, derived via immunoSEQ multiplex PCR, lists solely in-frame clones and lacks some. The sample gives over 65,000 clones, approximately 95% of which show up once; approximately 18% is in the top ten. The sequencing input was CD8+ T cells sorted from blood. These receptors all come from a human donor in good health.

The rearrangement joins TRBV9 to TRBJ2-3; no clear D. Germline V gene data show CDR1 as SGDLS and CDR2 as YYNGEE. V gave up 7 bases and J gave up 0 bases, with 12 bases separating them. The CDR3 length is 14 residues. CDR3 coding DNA: TGTGCCAGCCAAGGTACTGGAAGCACAGATACGCAGTATTTT. This encodes CASQGTGSTDTQYF.

This clone was counted once. V usage is TRBV28 and J usage is TRBJ2-3, with D unresolved. CDR1 is MDHEN and CDR2 is SYDVKM in the germline V gene. This CDR3 spans 15 amino acids. The germline V and J ends were trimmed by 2 bases and 2 bases, with 11 bases remaining between them. CDR3 nucleotide sequence: TGTGCCAGCAGTTTAAGCCCGTATTCCACAGATACGCAGTATTTT. The encoded protein is CASSLSPYSTDTQYF.

This chain joins TRBV28 and TRBJ2-5; D tentatively fits TRBD1 or TRBD2 (5 bases each). With 8 bases removed from V and 2 bases from J, the gap between germline ends came to 9 bases. This CDR3 is built from 12 residues. Germline CDR1 MDHEN, CDR2 SYDVKM. The CDR3 nucleotides read TGTGCCAGCGGGGACGAGCAAGAGACCCAGTACTTC. It codes for CASGDEQETQYF.

The V gene is TRBV19, the J gene TRBJ1-2; 7 positions match TRBD1. Germline trimming cut 5 bases from V and 6 bases from J; bases unmatched to any gene: 18. The germline CDR1 and CDR2 sequences are LNHDA and SQIVND (reference sequence). The CDR3 totals 17 residues. Here the CDR3 reads CASSAHNPKTGLDGYTF. In DNA form, the CDR3 reads TGTGCCAGTAGTGCCCACAATCCGAAGACAGGGTTGGATGGCTACACCTTC.

This chain links TRBV11-2 with TRBJ1-2; perhaps TRBD1 as D (5 bases). V was cut by 4 bases and J by 4 bases, with 28 bases left in between. There are 19 residues in the CDR3. CDR1 and CDR2 from the germline V gene are SGHAT and FQNNGV. In DNA form, the CDR3 reads TGTGCCAGCAGCTCACCAATAGAGGGGAACCGGGTTCCGCTCTATGGCTACACCTTC. Translating gives CASSSPIEGNRVPLYGYTF.

This clone was seen once. The chain joins TRBV11-2 to TRBJ2-2, with 10 bases identical to TRBD1. Germline V gives CDR1 SGHAT, CDR2 FQNNGV. V dropped 2 bases and J dropped 6; count of bases not matched to a gene: 3. CDR3 length: 15 amino acids. In DNA form, the CDR3 reads TGTGCCAGCAGCTTATCAGGACAGGGGGCCGGGGAGCTGTTTTTT. Translation: CASSLSGQGAGELFF.

V usage is TRBV28 and J usage is TRBJ2-2, with D uncertain. The CDR3 is made up of 13 amino acids. V dropped 1 base and J dropped 4 bases, with 4 bases sitting between them. Germline CDR1 reads MDHEN; CDR2 reads SYDVKM. The CDR3 spells CASSLYATGELFF. The DNA of the CDR3 is TGTGCCAGCAGTTTATACGCCACCGGGGAGCTGTTTTTT.

The gene calls are TRBV11-2 and TRBJ2-2; 9 positions agree with TRBD1. CDR1 is SGHAT, CDR2 FQNNGV, per germline. The ends lost 3 bases at V and 1 base at J; junction bases unmatched: 9. CDR3 size: 18 residues. CDR3 sequence reads: CASSLSFGQGKNTGELFF. CDR3 sequence (DNA): TGTGCCAGCAGCTTGAGTTTTGGACAGGGGAAGAACACCGGGGAGCTGTTTTTT.

This rearrangement joins TRBV6-4 to TRBJ1-2; TRBD1 might be the D (5 bases). This CDR3 contains 16 residues. V gave up 4 bases and J gave up 4 bases, with 19 bases separating them. Germline lookup yields CDR1 MRHNA and CDR2 SNTAGT. CDR3 coding DNA: TGTGCCAGCAGTGCCCGTGCGGGGGAGGAAATCTATGGCTACACCTTC. Translation gives CASSARAGEEIYGYTF.

The chain combines TRBV9 with TRBJ1-1; 9 bases agree with TRBD1. Germline V CDR1 and CDR2: SGDLS, YYNGEE. J lost 1 base, V lost 4 bases, and 5 bases had no gene match. The CDR3 is 15 residues long. CDR3 in DNA: TGTGCCAGCAGCCCCTGGGACAGGGAGAACACTGAAGCTTTCTTT. This gives the protein CASSPWDRENTEAFF.

The chain links TRBV28 to TRBJ2-7; D unresolved. Germline CDR1 MDHEN, CDR2 SYDVKM. The CDR3 has 14 amino acids. Trimming left V 2 bases short and J 2 bases short, with 10 bases between. The CDR3 region is CASSLMAYPYEQYF. DNA of the CDR3: TGTGCCAGCAGTTTAATGGCCTACCCCTACGAGCAGTACTTC.

The chain links TRBV2 to TRBJ2-6; D is possibly TRBD1 (6 bases). Germline loops: CDR1 SNHLY, CDR2 FYNNEI. CDR3 length: 17 residues. Trimming pared 9 bases from V and 0 bases from J, leaving 18 bases between. The CDR3 loop is CARAGTQPYSGANVLTF. CDR3 nucleotide sequence: TGTGCCAGAGCCGGGACACAACCCTACTCTGGGGCCAACGTCCTGACTTTC. Full variable domain (remainder filled in from reference TRBV2 and TRBJ2-6): EPEVTQTPSHQVTQMGQEVILRCVPISNHLYFYWYRQILGQKVEFLVSFYNNEISEKSEIFDDQFSVERPDGSNFTLKIRSTKLEDSAMYFCARAGTQPYSGANVLTFGAGSRLTVL.

The V gene is TRBV27, the J gene TRBJ2-1; 7 bases line up with TRBD2. V lost 0 bases, J lost 4 bases, and 6 bases stayed unmatched. The germline CDR1 and CDR2 sequences are MNHEY and SMNVEV (reference sequence). This CDR3 contains 16 residues. Written as DNA, the CDR3 is TGTGCCAGCAGTTTATCTTCGACTAGCTCATACAATGAGCAGTTCTTC. It yields the protein CASSLSSTSSYNEQFF.

This clone occurred once. The chain carries TRBV9 and TRBJ2-7; D is possibly TRBD2 (6 bases). CDR1 SGDLS and CDR2 YYNGEE come from the germline V gene. Deletions cut 0 bases from V and 0 bases from J, with 10 bases between. The CDR3 extends over 15 amino acids. This CDR3 is CASSVARGFSYEQYF. The CDR3 DNA follows: TGTGCCAGCAGCGTAGCACGGGGGTTCTCCTACGAGCAGTACTTC.

The chain links TRBV7-6 to TRBJ2-7; TRBD1 matches 7 bases. The V gene end was trimmed by 2 bases and the J gene end by 2 bases; junction bases not matched to a gene: 6. The CDR3 extends over 15 amino acids. The V gene's germline CDR1 is SGHVS and CDR2 FNYEAQ. The CDR3 here is CASSLSGDSTYEQYF. The CDR3 region has the DNA TGTGCCAGCAGCTTATCAGGGGACAGCACCTACGAGCAGTACTTC.

V and J are TRBV25-1 and TRBJ2-3; tentative D call: TRBD1 (6 bases). V was cut by 6 bases and J by 1 base, with 14 bases left in between. The CDR3 is 15 amino acids. Germline V gives CDR1 MGHDK, CDR2 SYGVNS. The CDR3 region has the DNA TGTGCCAGCAGCCTTCCAGGGGCTGGCACAGATACGCAGTATTTT. It is translated as CASSLPGAGTDTQYF.

In nucleotides, the CDR3 is TGTGCCATCAGTGAGTCAAACCTGGGCCGAGGGAACACTGAAGCTTTCTTT. It yields the protein CAISESNLGRGNTEAFF. The V and J genes are TRBV10-3 and TRBJ1-1; no clear D. The CDR3 is made up of 17 amino acids. Per the germline V gene, CDR1 is ENHRY and CDR2 is SYGVKD. With 0 bases removed from V and 1 base from J, the gap between germline ends came to 15 bases.

The V call is TRBV9, the J call TRBJ2-2; D unclear. CDR1 SGDLS and CDR2 YYNGEE come from the germline V gene. The CDR3 loop spans 16 amino acids. V was shortened by 2 bases and J by 1 base, with 12 bases between the two germline ends. CDR3 residues: CASSVRRTENTGELFF. CDR3 sequence (DNA): TGTGCCAGCAGCGTCCGGCGGACGGAGAACACCGGGGAGCTGTTTTTT. The whole variable domain, filled in from reference TRBV9 and TRBJ2-2, reads DSGVTQTPKHLITATGQRVTLRCSPRSGDLSVYWYQQSLDQGLQFLIQYYNGEERAKGNILERFSAQQFPDLHSELNLSSLELGDSALYFCASSVRRTENTGELFFGEGSRLTVL.

For the CDR3, the DNA is TGTGCCAGCAGCTTAGGTGACAGTTCCTACGAGCAGTACTTC. This sequence encodes CASSLGDSSYEQYF. The genes are TRBV7-8 and TRBJ2-7; weak D call: TRBD1 (5 bases). The germline gives CDR1 SGHVS, CDR2 FQNEAQ. V dropped 1 base and J dropped 1 base, with 8 bases sitting between them. The length of the CDR3 is 14 residues. Complete variable domain (other parts from reference TRBV7-8 and TRBJ2-7): GAGVSQSPRYKVAKRGQDVALRCDPISGHVSLFWYQQALGQGPEFLTYFQNEAQLDKSGLPSDRFFAERPEGSVSTLKIQRTQQEDSAVYLCASSLGDSSYEQYFGPGTRLTVT.

This rearrangement joins TRBV7-6 to TRBJ2-7, with no clear D. The CDR3 has 12 amino acids. V lost 3 bases and J lost 4, with 7 bases in between. Germline values: CDR1 SGHVS, CDR2 FNYEAQ. The CDR3 coding sequence is TGTGCCAGCAGCTTGAACAGTTACGAGCAGTACTTC. It specifies CASSLNSYEQYF.

The chain has TRBV19 and TRBJ1-5, with TRBD1 matching 7 bases. There are 17 residues in the CDR3. Unmatched junction bases numbered 14, after V lost 2 bases and J lost 7 bases. Germline values: CDR1 LNHDA, CDR2 SQIVND (reference sequence). CDR3 in DNA: TGTGCCAGTAGTATATCGCAGGGGGTTGGATTAACCCAGCCCCAGCATTTT. Translating it yields CASSISQGVGLTQPQHF.

The J gene is TRBJ1-1, the V gene TRBV7-9; D remains unclear. The V gene lost 6 bases and the J gene lost 1 base, with 9 bases spanning the gap. The germline gives CDR1 SEHNR, CDR2 FQNEAQ (reference sequence). This CDR3 is built from 13 residues. The CDR3 DNA sequence: TGTGCCAGCAGGCGATCCGGGAACACTGAAGCTTTCTTT. Protein sequence: CASRRSGNTEAFF.

The genes are TRBV29-1 and TRBJ1-4; D unclear. The germline V gene has CDR1 SQVTM and CDR2 ANQGSEA. V was clipped by 3 bases and J by 6 bases, with 2 bases between them. The CDR3 consists of 10 residues. The CDR3 loop is CSVEDEKLFF. CDR3 DNA sequence: TGCAGCGTTGAGGATGAAAAACTGTTTTTT.